The 19 T cell receptor beta chains presented below share a single source sample, sequenced in a study of cytomegalovirus exposure and HLA in healthy donors. Using immunoSEQ multiplex PCR, the repertoire was profiled, and TCRdb retains in-frame clones only, with some absent. The profile shows roughly 200,000 clones, about 81% of them singletons. The sequenced sample was PBMCs. Receptors were obtained from a woman aged 30 to 39 in good health and CMV-seronegative.

V usage is TRBV27 and J usage is TRBJ2-5, with 9 bases fitting TRBD2. The CDR3 is made up of 17 amino acids. Per the germline V gene, CDR1 is MNHEY and CDR2 is SMNVEV (reference sequence). V gave up 0 bases and J gave up 1 base; unmatched junction bases: 6. CDR3 DNA sequence: TGTGCCAGCAGTTTATCTGGAAGCGGGAGGTTCCAAGAGACCCAGTACTTC. Translation gives CASSLSGSGRFQETQYF.

The V gene is TRBV7-8, the J gene TRBJ2-7, with D perhaps matching TRBD2 (6 bases). The CDR3 has 14 residues. The germline CDR1 and CDR2 sequences are SGHVS and FQNEAQ. The V end lost 3 bases, the J end lost 0 bases, and 9 bases lay between the germline ends. CDR3 DNA: TGTGCCAGCAGCTTTCCGGGACTCTCCTACGAGCAGTACTTC. This sequence encodes CASSFPGLSYEQYF.

This chain joins TRBV12-5 and TRBJ2-5, with TRBD2 matching over 9 bases. Trimming took 6 bases from V and 5 from J; bases not matched to a gene: 13. CDR1 is LGHNT, CDR2 FRNRAP, per germline. The CDR3 is 16 amino acids. This CDR3 reads CASGNEISGGEETQYF. The DNA for the CDR3 is TGTGCTAGTGGAAATGAGATTAGCGGGGGAGAGGAGACCCAGTACTTC.

V usage is TRBV4-2 and J usage is TRBJ2-3; 8 bases are shared with TRBD2. The CDR3 is made up of 17 amino acids. Trimming removed 0 bases from V and 7 bases from J; junction bases left unmatched: 12. From germline, CDR1 is LGHNA and CDR2 YNFKEQ. The CDR3 reads CASSQDQGSGVMNTQYF. CDR3 nucleotides: TGTGCCAGCAGCCAAGATCAGGGTAGCGGGGTGATGAATACGCAGTATTTT.

The V gene is TRBV5-1, the J gene TRBJ2-3, with TRBD2 as a possible D gene (6 bases). V was cut by 0 bases and J by 0 bases, with 11 bases left in between. The germline gives CDR1 SGHRS, CDR2 YFSETQ. CDR3 size: 16 residues. CDR3 in DNA: TGCGCCAGCAGCTTGGGGGTTAGCGGAAGCACAGATACGCAGTATTTT. This sequence encodes CASSLGVSGSTDTQYF.

This chain connects TRBV9 to TRBJ1-2, with TRBD1 identical over 7 bases. V lost 3 bases to trimming and J lost 0 bases; unmatched junction nucleotides: 8. Germline V gene data show CDR1 as SGDLS and CDR2 as YYNGEE. CDR3 size: 16 residues. The CDR3 nucleotides are TGTGCCAGCAGCGCACAAACAGGGGCAGCTAACTATGGCTACACCTTC. Protein: CASSAQTGAANYGYTF.

The V gene is TRBV11-2, the J gene TRBJ1-2, with 9 nucleotides matching TRBD1. The CDR3 is made up of 15 amino acids. From germline, CDR1 is SGHAT and CDR2 FQNNGV. The trim removed 3 bases at V and 2 bases at J, leaving 4 bases unmatched. In DNA, the CDR3 is TGTGCCAGCAGCTTCGACAGGGGGACCAACTATGGCTACACCTTC. Amino acid sequence: CASSFDRGTNYGYTF.

V and J are TRBV30 and TRBJ2-1, with 12 bases matching TRBD2. J was trimmed by 4 bases and V by 2 bases; bases with no gene match: 3. Germline assignment: CDR1 GTSNPN and CDR2 SVGIG (reference sequence). This CDR3 contains 15 residues. The CDR3 loop reads CAWSTGLAGYNEQFF. CDR3 nucleotides: TGTGCCTGGAGTACAGGACTAGCGGGGTACAATGAGCAGTTCTTC.

The J gene is TRBJ2-1, the V gene TRBV18; TRBD2 might be the D (6 bases). The germline gives CDR1 KGHSH, CDR2 LQKENI. The CDR3 covers 16 residues. V lost 3 bases to trimming and J lost 3 bases, with 15 bases between them. CDR3: CASSPLGLLYYNEQFF. CDR3 coding DNA: TGTGCCAGCTCACCCCTGGGACTTCTCTACTACAATGAGCAGTTCTTC.

This chain joins TRBV29-1 and TRBJ1-1; D uncertain. Trimming removed 3 bases at V and 0 bases at J, with 11 bases between. CDR3 length: 14 amino acids. Germline V gene data show CDR1 as SQVTM and CDR2 as ANQGSEA. CDR3 bases: TGCAGCGTTGATCGGGGAGGGATGAACACTGAAGCTTTCTTT. Amino acid sequence: CSVDRGGMNTEAFF.

In the case of this clone: A read error may explain this, as a much larger clone is one base away. The chain couples TRBV6-4 to TRBJ2-3; D may be TRBD2 (6 bases). Germline V lookup: CDR1 MRHNA, CDR2 SNTAGT. The CDR3 is 15 amino acids. Trimming took off 0 bases at V and 1 base at J, with 8 bases between the two ends. The CDR3 DNA reads as TGTGCCAGCAGTGACTCTGGCGGGGGCACAGATACGCAGTATTTT. Translating it yields CASSDSGGGTDTQYF.

A single count supports this clone. This sequence joins TRBV18 and TRBJ2-3; D not certain. Trimming took off 3 bases at V and 3 bases at J, with 7 bases between the two ends. The germline CDR1 and CDR2 sequences are KGHSH and LQKENI. This CDR3 has 13 residues. The CDR3 is CASSPDRTDTQYF. DNA of the CDR3: TGTGCCAGCTCACCTGATCGGACAGATACGCAGTATTTT. The full variable domain, rest sourced from reference TRBV18 and TRBJ2-3, is NAGVMQNPRHLVRRRGQEARLRCSPMKGHSHVYWYRQLPEEGLKFMVYLQKENIIDESGMPKERFSAEFPKEGPSILRIQQVVRGDSAAYFCASSPDRTDTQYFGPGTRLTVL.

This clone was recorded once. The chain is built from TRBV15 and TRBJ1-2, with TRBD1 matching over 7 bases. CDR3 length: 14 residues. Trimming cost V 0 bases and J 4 bases; bases outside gene matches: 2. Germline V gene lookup returns CDR1 LNHNV and CDR2 YYDKDF (reference sequence). CDR3 nucleotide sequence: TGTGCCACCAGCAGAGATCAGGGGGGCTATGGCTACACCTTC. It yields the protein CATSRDQGGYGYTF. Full variable domain (rest looked up from reference TRBV15 and TRBJ1-2): DAMVIQNPRYQVTQFGKPVTLSCSQTLNHNVMYWYQQKSSQAPKLLFHYYDKDFNNEADTPDNFQSRRPNTSFCFLDIRSPGLGDTAMYLCATSRDQGGYGYTFGSGTRLTVV.

V usage is TRBV10-3 and J usage is TRBJ1-5; D may be TRBD1 (6 bases). The CDR3 has 15 residues. CDR1 and CDR2 (germline): ENHRY, SYGVKD. V was pared by 7 bases and J by 2 bases, with 15 bases between. CDR3: CAINLRGFGNQPQHF. CDR3 DNA sequence: TGTGCCATCAACCTCAGGGGATTCGGCAATCAGCCCCAGCATTTT.

Written as DNA, the CDR3 is TGTGCCAGCAGTCCCCCGCAGGCGAACTCCTACGAGCAGTACTTC. Translated: CASSPPQANSYEQYF. This chain connects TRBV28 to TRBJ2-7; D is unresolved. CDR1 MDHEN and CDR2 SYDVKM come from the germline V gene. Trimming took off 5 bases at V and 0 bases at J, with 14 bases between the two ends. This CDR3 is built from 15 residues.

The CDR3 DNA reads TGTGCCAGCAGTTTGAGCTCCTACGAGCAGTACTTC. Protein: CASSLSSYEQYF. J is TRBJ2-7 and V is TRBV6-1; D remains ambiguous. Germline lookup yields CDR1 MNHNS and CDR2 SASEGT. CDR3 size: 12 residues. V was trimmed by 5 bases and J by 0 bases, leaving 5 bases between them.

About this clone itself: Sequence at one end of the junction differs from germline and may be a read error. The genes are TRBV28 and TRBJ2-2, with TRBD1 matching over 9 bases. CDR3 size: 15 residues. Germline CDR1 MDHEN, CDR2 SYDVKM. CDR3 coding DNA: TGTGCCAGCAGTTTAGCGGGACAGGGATCCGGTGAGCTGTTTTTT. Its translation is CASSLAGQGSGELFF.

This chain links TRBV6-5 with TRBJ2-3; the D gene is possibly TRBD2 (5 bases). The CDR3 is 15 residues long. Germline lookup yields CDR1 MNHEY and CDR2 SVGAGI. V dropped 6 bases and J dropped 2 bases, with 15 bases sitting between them. CDR3 region: CASRETGIFTDTQYF. CDR3 coding DNA: TGTGCCAGCAGGGAAACGGGGATTTTCACAGATACGCAGTATTTT.

The chain has TRBV30 and TRBJ1-1; 7 bases fit TRBD1. V gave up 4 bases and J gave up 2 bases; unmatched junction bases: 4. From germline, CDR1 is GTSNPN and CDR2 SVGIG (reference sequence). There are 13 residues in the CDR3. CDR3 nucleotide sequence: TGTGCCTGGACGACAGGGCTTAACACTGAAGCTTTCTTT. Its translation: CAWTTGLNTEAFF.